These 16 T cell receptor beta chains were all obtained from the same sample, sequenced in a study of blood T cell repertoires in COVID-19. Profiling relied on immunoSEQ multiplex PCR, and the TCRdb table lists in-frame clones only, not all of them. The sample yields around 94,000 clones, about 88% seen once. Material: peripheral blood. These receptors all come from a man aged 45-60 years with active or convalescent COVID-19.

In this sample, this clone turned up once. The J gene is TRBJ1-2, the V gene TRBV4-1, with D unclear. V was shortened by 0 bases and J by 4 bases, with 12 bases between the two germline ends. The CDR3 runs 15 residues. Germline V gene sequence: CDR1 MGHRA, CDR2 YSYEKL. The CDR3 DNA reads TGCGCCAGCAGCCAAGAGAGAGGGCTGGGCTATGGCTACACCTTC. This codes for CASSQERGLGYGYTF.

As DNA, the CDR3 is TGTGCCAGCAGCCCGTGGACAGTCCTAAGGGGTAATAATGAAAAACTGTTTTTT. Translating it yields CASSPWTVLRGNNEKLFF. This rearrangement joins TRBV7-8 to TRBJ1-4; D might be TRBD1 (6 bases). Between the trimmed V and J ends, which lost 5 bases and 4 bases, there was a span of 23 bases. Germline CDR1 SGHVS, CDR2 FQNEAQ. The CDR3 spans 18 residues.

The rearrangement uses TRBV28 and TRBJ1-1; 9 bases line up with TRBD1. The CDR3 runs 15 residues. V shed 7 bases and J 5 bases; nucleotides not matched to a gene: 11. Germline V lookup: CDR1 MDHEN, CDR2 SYDVKM. In nucleotides, the CDR3 is TGTGCCAGCACCGGACAGGGGAGGGGAGAAACTGAAGCTTTCTTT. This sequence encodes CASTGQGRGETEAFF.

V and J are TRBV2 and TRBJ1-1, with D perhaps TRBD1 (6 bases). V was shortened by 7 bases and J by 11 bases, with 26 bases between the two germline ends. The germline V gene has CDR1 SNHLY and CDR2 FYNNEI. The CDR3 sequence is 15 residues long. DNA of the CDR3: TGTGCCAGCATCAACCACAGGGTCAACGAGTGGGAGGCTTTCTTT. Translated: CASINHRVNEWEAFF.

V and J are TRBV7-2 and TRBJ2-2, with a tentative D call TRBD2 (6 bases). V lost 1 base and J lost 5, with 11 bases in between. Per germline, CDR1 SGHTA and CDR2 FQGNSA. This CDR3 comprises 15 residues. Here the CDR3 DNA reads TGTGCCAGCAGCTTAGGTCTAGCGCTAACCGGGGAGCTGTTTTTT. Protein product: CASSLGLALTGELFF.

The J gene is TRBJ2-1, the V gene TRBV29-1, with D tentatively TRBD2 (6 bases). V was trimmed by 6 bases and J by 4 bases, leaving 16 bases between them. Germline values: CDR1 SQVTM, CDR2 ANQGSEA. The CDR3 consists of 14 residues. The CDR3 is CSVPRGGTYNEQFF. The CDR3 DNA sequence: TGCAGCGTACCCCGTGGGGGGACTTACAATGAGCAGTTCTTC.

The chain uses TRBV6-5 and TRBJ2-7, with 7 bases aligning to TRBD2. The CDR3 runs 14 residues. Germline-derived CDR1 and CDR2 are MNHEY and SVGAGI. V lost 6 bases and J lost 0; bases outside the gene matches: 5. The CDR3 loop is CASRSAGHSYEQYF. DNA for the CDR3: TGTGCCAGCAGATCAGCGGGGCACTCCTACGAGCAGTACTTC.

The DNA of the CDR3 is TGTGCCAGCACCCCGTGGATCGGAGGGGACACTGAAGCTTTCTTT. It yields the protein CASTPWIGGDTEAFF. V is TRBV6-2 or TRBV6-3 and J is TRBJ1-1; tentatively, D is TRBD1 (5 bases). The germline V gene encodes CDR1 MNHEY and CDR2 SVGEGT. V was clipped by 7 bases and J by 3 bases, with 18 bases between them. There are 15 residues in the CDR3.

The chain couples TRBV19 to TRBJ2-5, with a tentative D call TRBD1 (5 bases). The germline V gene encodes CDR1 LNHDA and CDR2 SQIVND (reference sequence). This CDR3 contains 15 residues. V lost 5 bases and J lost 2, with 15 bases in between. The CDR3 here is CASSLWGRAQETQYF. CDR3 coding DNA: TGTGCCAGTAGTCTCTGGGGCAGAGCACAAGAGACCCAGTACTTC.

The chain employs TRBV2 and TRBJ2-7; 8 bases are shared with TRBD2. The ends lost 6 bases at V and 0 bases at J; junction bases unmatched: 7. The CDR3 has 15 amino acids. Per germline, CDR1 SNHLY and CDR2 FYNNEI. CDR3 in amino acids: CASRELAAGSYEQYF. CDR3 DNA sequence: TGTGCCAGCAGAGAACTAGCGGCGGGCTCCTACGAGCAGTACTTC.

The count of this clone is one. This chain joins TRBV5-5 and TRBJ1-4; 7 positions match TRBD1. The V gene's germline CDR1 is SGHKS and CDR2 YYEKEE (reference sequence). V lost 4 bases to trimming and J lost 7 bases; unmatched junction nucleotides: 7. The length of the CDR3 is 14 residues. CDR3 in amino acids: CASSVQGHGEKLFF. The CDR3 DNA sequence: TGTGCCAGCAGCGTACAGGGGCATGGTGAAAAACTGTTTTTT.

This chain joins TRBV18 and TRBJ1-6, with D possibly matching TRBD1 (6 bases). The V gene's germline CDR1 is KGHSH and CDR2 LQKENI. CDR3 length: 14 residues. Trimming shortened V by 1 base and J by 8 bases, and 9 bases separated the two germline ends. CDR3 nucleotides: TGTGCCAGCTCACCACTACAGGGAGATTCACCCCTCCACTTT. This gives the protein CASSPLQGDSPLHF.

The chain uses TRBV29-1 and TRBJ1-2, with 10 bases matching TRBD1. The CDR3 is made up of 15 amino acids. V shed 6 bases, J shed 6 bases, and the junction held 13 bases outside the gene matches. Germline V gives CDR1 SQVTM, CDR2 ANQGSEA. CDR3 nucleotide sequence: TGCAGCGTGACCTCGTCGACAGGGGGCGACGATGGCTACACCTTC. It encodes CSVTSSTGGDDGYTF.

The chain combines TRBV6-5 with TRBJ2-7; no clear D gene. Germline V lookup: CDR1 MNHEY, CDR2 SVGAGI. The V end was cut by 5 bases, the J end by 4 bases, with 15 bases between. The CDR3 is 14 residues long. This CDR3 reads CASSTQPSKYEQYF. The CDR3 region has the DNA TGTGCCAGCAGTACACAGCCGTCCAAATACGAGCAGTACTTC.

The chain couples TRBV19 to TRBJ1-3, with TRBD1 identical over 8 bases. This CDR3 comprises 17 residues. The germline gives CDR1 LNHDA, CDR2 SQIVND (reference sequence). V was pared by 8 bases and J by 0 bases, with 12 bases of the junction left unmatched. The chain's CDR3 is CASCPLGQANSGNTIYF. The CDR3, as DNA: TGTGCCAGTTGCCCGCTGGGACAGGCTAACTCTGGAAACACCATATATTTT.

This chain connects TRBV18 to TRBJ2-2; D not resolved. Trimming took off 0 bases at V and 0 bases at J, with 11 bases between the two ends. CDR3 length equals 17 residues. Looked up from germline, CDR1 is KGHSH and CDR2 is LQKENI. The CDR3 sequence: CASSPPMGPSNTGELFF. The CDR3 DNA reads as TGTGCCAGCTCACCACCGATGGGCCCCTCGAACACCGGGGAGCTGTTTTTT.